The clone carrying this T cell receptor (beta chain) was recorded a few times. Source study methods: Researchers report that nucleated cell counts were estimated from reference gene primer amplification. The protocol was immunoSEQ multiplex PCR, while the TCRdb copy is restricted to in-frame clones and leaves out a portion. V and J calls and clone size are those listed in that table; D and trimming were worked out from the DNA. The table lists 100,000 to 150,000 clones, 88% of them singletons, with approximately 2% in the top ten. This specimen comes from a study of blood T cell repertoires in COVID-19. In the study overall: Collection of acute and convalescent COVID-19 samples took place in the United States, Italy and Spain. Sources were T cells, B-cell-depleted T cells, or PBMCs; the material itself was cDNA or gDNA.

Per germline, CDR1 MDHEN and CDR2 SYDVKM. V was pared by 6 bases and J by 6 bases, with 18 bases between. CDR3 length equals 14 residues. The chain uses TRBV28 and TRBJ2-7, with D tentatively TRBD2 (6 bases). The receptor's source is a man between 65 and 85 years old with active COVID-19. Material for sequencing was peripheral blood. Here the CDR3 reads CASRGPEGRAEQYF. DNA for the CDR3: TGTGCCAGCAGGGGACCGGAGGGCCGGGCCGAGCAGTACTTC.